These 3 T cell receptor beta chains were all obtained from the same sample, sequenced in a study of cytomegalovirus exposure and HLA in healthy donors. Clones were read by immunoSEQ multiplex PCR, and TCRdb kept only the in-frame ones, dropping some. The sample carries around 170,000 clones, around 85% recorded once. Specimen: PBMCs. The receptor set was obtained from a man aged 18 to 29 in good health and CMV-seropositive.

The chain employs TRBV1 and TRBJ1-2. TRBV1 is an annotated pseudogene. The CDR3 covers 13 residues. The CDR3 DNA reads as TGCACCAGCAGCCCTCGACGCGCGGGAGGCTACACCTTC. Amino acids: CTSSPRRAGGYTF.

The genes are TRBV5-1 and TRBJ1-1, with 7 positions matching TRBD1. The CDR3 length is 12 residues. Trimming cost V 5 bases and J 6 bases; bases outside gene matches: 4. Germline-derived CDR1 and CDR2 are SGHRS and YFSETQ. In DNA form, the CDR3 reads TGCGCCAGCAGTTTCGACAGGGCTGAAGCTTTCTTT. Amino acid sequence: CASSFDRAEAFF.

This clone was seen more than once but under ten times. The chain combines TRBV28 with TRBJ1-5, with D perhaps TRBD1 (5 bases). CDR3 length equals 12 residues. The V gene lost 2 bases and the J gene lost 7 bases, with 6 bases spanning the gap. Per germline, CDR1 MDHEN and CDR2 SYDVKM. In DNA form, the CDR3 reads TGTGCCAGCAGTTTACAGGGACAGCCCCAGCATTTT. Encoded protein: CASSLQGQPQHF.